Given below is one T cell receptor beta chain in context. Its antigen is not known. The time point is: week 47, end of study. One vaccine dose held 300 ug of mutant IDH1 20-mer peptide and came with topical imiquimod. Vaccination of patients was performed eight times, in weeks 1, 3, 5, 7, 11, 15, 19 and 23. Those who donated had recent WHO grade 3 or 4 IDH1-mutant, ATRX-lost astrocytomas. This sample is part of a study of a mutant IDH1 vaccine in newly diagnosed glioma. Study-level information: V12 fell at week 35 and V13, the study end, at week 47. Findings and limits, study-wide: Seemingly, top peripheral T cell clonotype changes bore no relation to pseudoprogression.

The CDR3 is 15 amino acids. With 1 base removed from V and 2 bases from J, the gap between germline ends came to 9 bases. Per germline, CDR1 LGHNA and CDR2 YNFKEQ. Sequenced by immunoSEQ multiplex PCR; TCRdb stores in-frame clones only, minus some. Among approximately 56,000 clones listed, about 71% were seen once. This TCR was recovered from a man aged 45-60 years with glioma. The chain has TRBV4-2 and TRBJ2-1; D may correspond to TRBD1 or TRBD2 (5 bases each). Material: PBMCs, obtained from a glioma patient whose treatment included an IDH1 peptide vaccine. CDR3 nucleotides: TGTGCCAGCAGCCAAGTTAGGGACCCCTACAATGAGCAGTTCTTC. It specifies CASSQVRDPYNEQFF.